The clone carrying this TCR beta chain occurred many times. Via MiXCR, TCRdb re-called the 5' RACE reads, giving one row per CDR3 protein. The data contain some 24,000 distinct CDR3 sequences, over 10% of them seen just once; the ten biggest clones take up around 16%. This record comes from a study of neurological immune-mediated disorders. The ends were cut back, 0 bases at V and 6 bases at J, with 13 bases in the middle. CDR1 and CDR2 (germline): SGHRS, YFSETQ. The CDR3 covers 14 residues. The gene calls are TRBV5-1 and TRBJ2-7; possibly TRBD2 for D (6 bases). The sequence was collected from a middle-aged woman with HTLV-1-associated myelopathy (HAM/TSP). Material: PBMCs. In DNA form, the CDR3 reads TGCGCCAGCAGCTTGGAGGGCAGCGGGTCCGAGCAGTACGTC. Translating gives CASSLEGSGSEQYV.